Here is one TCR beta chain with its context. Here immunoSEQ multiplex PCR was the method, and the copy in TCRdb shows in-frame clones only, minus some. The profile shows some 80,000 clones, over 75% of them singletons. This sample is drawn from a study of blood T cell repertoires in COVID-19. This receptor was taken from a woman aged 80 or over with acute or convalescent COVID-19. Sequencing was carried out using peripheral blood.

The CDR3 is CASSYSLREAEAFF. The CDR3 DNA is TGTGCCAGCAGTTACTCCTTGCGCGAAGCTGAAGCTTTCTTT. The V call is TRBV6-5, the J call TRBJ1-1; unclear D gene. Germline-derived CDR1 and CDR2 are MNHEY and SVGAGI. V was cut by 0 bases and J by 6 bases, with 11 bases left in between. This CDR3 spans 14 amino acids.